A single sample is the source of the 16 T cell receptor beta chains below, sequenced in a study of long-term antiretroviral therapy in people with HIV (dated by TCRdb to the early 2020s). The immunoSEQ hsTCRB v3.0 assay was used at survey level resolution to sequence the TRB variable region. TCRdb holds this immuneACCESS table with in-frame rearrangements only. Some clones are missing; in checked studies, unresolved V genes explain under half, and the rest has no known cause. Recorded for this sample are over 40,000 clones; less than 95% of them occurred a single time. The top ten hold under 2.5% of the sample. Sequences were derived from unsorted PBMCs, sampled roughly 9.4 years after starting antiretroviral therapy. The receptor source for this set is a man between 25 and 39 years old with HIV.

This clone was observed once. In DNA form, the CDR3 reads TGCGCCAGCAGCTTGGCACCTAGCGGTGTCTTTTTCTTC. Amino acids: CASSLAPSGVFFF. J is TRBJ2-1 and V is TRBV5-1, with 7 bases lining up with TRBD2. Germline V gene data show CDR1 as SGHRS and CDR2 as YFSETQ. The CDR3 is 13 amino acids. V shed 0 bases and J 16 bases; nucleotides not matched to a gene: 10.

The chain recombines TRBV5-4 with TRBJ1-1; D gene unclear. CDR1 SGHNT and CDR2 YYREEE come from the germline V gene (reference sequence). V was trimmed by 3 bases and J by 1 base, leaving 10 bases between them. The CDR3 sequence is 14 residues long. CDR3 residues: CASSYLMTNTEAFF. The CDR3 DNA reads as TGTGCCAGCAGCTATCTGATGACGAACACTGAAGCTTTCTTT.

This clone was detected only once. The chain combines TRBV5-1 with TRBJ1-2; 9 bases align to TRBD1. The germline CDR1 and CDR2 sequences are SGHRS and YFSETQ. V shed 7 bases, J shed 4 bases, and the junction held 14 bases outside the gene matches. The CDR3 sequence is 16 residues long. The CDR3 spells CASQEGQGSPRYGYTF. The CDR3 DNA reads TGCGCCAGCCAGGAGGGACAGGGAAGTCCCCGCTATGGCTACACCTTC.

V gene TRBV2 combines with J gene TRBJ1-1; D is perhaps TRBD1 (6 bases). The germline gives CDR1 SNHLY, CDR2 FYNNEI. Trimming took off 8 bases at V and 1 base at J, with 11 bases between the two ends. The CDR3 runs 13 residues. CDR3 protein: CASGNRENTEAFF. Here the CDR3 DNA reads TGTGCCAGCGGGAACAGGGAGAACACTGAAGCTTTCTTT. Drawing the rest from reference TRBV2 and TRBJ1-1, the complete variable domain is EPEVTQTPSHQVTQMGQEVILRCVPISNHLYFYWYRQILGQKVEFLVSFYNNEISEKSEIFDDQFSVERPDGSNFTLKIRSTKLEDSAMYFCASGNRENTEAFFGQGTRLTVV.

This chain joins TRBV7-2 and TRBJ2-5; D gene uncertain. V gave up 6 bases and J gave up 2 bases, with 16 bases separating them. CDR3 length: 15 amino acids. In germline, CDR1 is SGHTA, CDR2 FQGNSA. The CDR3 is CASSRNVGAQETQYF. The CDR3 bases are TGTGCCAGCAGTCGTAATGTCGGAGCGCAAGAGACCCAGTACTTC.

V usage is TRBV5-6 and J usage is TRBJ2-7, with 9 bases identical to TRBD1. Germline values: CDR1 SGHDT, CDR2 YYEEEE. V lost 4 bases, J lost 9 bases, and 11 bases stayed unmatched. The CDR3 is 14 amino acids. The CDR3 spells CASSRDRAGSGQYV. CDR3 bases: TGTGCCAGCAGCCGGGACAGGGCGGGAAGTGGGCAGTACGTC.

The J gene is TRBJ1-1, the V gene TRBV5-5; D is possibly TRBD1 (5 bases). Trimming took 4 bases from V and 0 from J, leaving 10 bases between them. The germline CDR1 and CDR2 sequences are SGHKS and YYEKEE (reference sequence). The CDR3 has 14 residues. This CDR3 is CASSPVRVNTEAFF. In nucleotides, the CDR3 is TGTGCCAGCAGCCCCGTCAGGGTGAACACTGAAGCTTTCTTT.

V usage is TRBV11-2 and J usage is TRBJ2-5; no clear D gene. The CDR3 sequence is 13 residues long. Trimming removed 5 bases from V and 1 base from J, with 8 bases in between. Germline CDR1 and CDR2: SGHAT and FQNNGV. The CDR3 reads CASSRSLQETQYF. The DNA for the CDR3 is TGTGCCAGCAGCCGGTCACTCCAAGAGACCCAGTACTTC.

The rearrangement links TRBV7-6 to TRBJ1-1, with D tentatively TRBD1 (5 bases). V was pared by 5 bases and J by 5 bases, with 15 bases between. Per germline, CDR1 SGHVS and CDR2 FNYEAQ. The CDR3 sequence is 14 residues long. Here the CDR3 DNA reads TGTGCCAGCAGCGTGGGGCCAGCCCGGACTGAAGCTTTCTTT. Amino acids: CASSVGPARTEAFF. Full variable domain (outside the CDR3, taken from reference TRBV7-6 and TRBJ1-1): GAGVSQSPRYKVTKRGQDVALRCDPISGHVSLYWYRQALGQGPEFLTYFNYEAQQDKSGLPNDRFSAERPEGSISTLTIQRTEQRDSAMYRCASSVGPARTEAFFGQGTRLTVV.

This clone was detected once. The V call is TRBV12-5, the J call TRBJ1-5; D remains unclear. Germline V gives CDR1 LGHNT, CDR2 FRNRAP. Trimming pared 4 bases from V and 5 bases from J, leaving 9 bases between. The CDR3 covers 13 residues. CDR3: CASGSGGDQPQHF. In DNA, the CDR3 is TGTGCTAGTGGTTCGGGAGGTGATCAGCCCCAGCATTTT.

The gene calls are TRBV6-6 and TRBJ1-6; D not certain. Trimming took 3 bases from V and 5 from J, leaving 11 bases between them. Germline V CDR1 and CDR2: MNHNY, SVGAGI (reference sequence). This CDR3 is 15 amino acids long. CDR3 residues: CASSYGRPNNSPLHF. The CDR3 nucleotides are TGTGCCAGCAGTTATGGGAGACCTAATAATTCACCCCTCCACTTT.

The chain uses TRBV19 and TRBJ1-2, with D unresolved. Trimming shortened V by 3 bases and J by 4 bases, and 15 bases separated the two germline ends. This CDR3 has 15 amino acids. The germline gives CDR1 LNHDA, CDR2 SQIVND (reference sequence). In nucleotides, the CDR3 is TGTGCCAGTAGTATGGGAGGTCAAGGACCCTATGGCTACACCTTC. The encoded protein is CASSMGGQGPYGYTF.

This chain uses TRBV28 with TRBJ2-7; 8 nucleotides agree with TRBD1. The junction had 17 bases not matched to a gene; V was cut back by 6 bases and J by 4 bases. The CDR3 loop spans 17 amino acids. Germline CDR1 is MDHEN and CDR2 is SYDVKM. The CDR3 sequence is CASSTGGPRGPYYEQYF. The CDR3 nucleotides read TGTGCCAGCAGCACAGGGGGGCCAAGGGGGCCCTATTACGAGCAGTACTTC.

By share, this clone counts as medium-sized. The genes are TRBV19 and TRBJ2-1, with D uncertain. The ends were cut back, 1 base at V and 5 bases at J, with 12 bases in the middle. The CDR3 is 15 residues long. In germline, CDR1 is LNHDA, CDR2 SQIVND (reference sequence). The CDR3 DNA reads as TGTGCCAGTAGTATAGGGGTCCTCGAACACAATGAGCAGTTCTTC. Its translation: CASSIGVLEHNEQFF.

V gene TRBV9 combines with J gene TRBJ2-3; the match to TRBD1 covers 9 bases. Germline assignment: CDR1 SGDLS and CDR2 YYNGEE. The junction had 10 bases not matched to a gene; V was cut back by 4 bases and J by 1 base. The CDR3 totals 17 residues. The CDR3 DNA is TGTGCCAGCAGCCCACACCTGACAGGGGGTGGCACAGATACGCAGTATTTT. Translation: CASSPHLTGGGTDTQYF.

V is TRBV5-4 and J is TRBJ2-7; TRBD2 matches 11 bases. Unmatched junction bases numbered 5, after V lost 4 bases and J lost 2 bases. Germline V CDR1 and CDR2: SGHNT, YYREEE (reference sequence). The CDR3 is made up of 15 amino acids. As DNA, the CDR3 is TGTGCCAGCAGCGTCGGGACTAGCGGCACCTACGAGCAGTACTTC. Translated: CASSVGTSGTYEQYF.